This TCR beta chain stems from a study of blood T cell repertoires in COVID-19 (dated by TCRdb to 2018 to 2020). For context, the study as a whole: Collaborator samples came from the United States, Italy and Spain and covered acute and convalescent phases of COVID-19. Where available, HLA class I and class II types were taken from metadata supplied by the sample provider and were not determined by assay-based typing. The prospective study material was composed of cDNA or gDNA derived from T cells, B-cell-depleted T cells, or PBMCs. The samples were drawn from two sources: the first 160 participants of the ongoing ImmuneRACE study, and 950 to 1,500 subjects contributed by 6 global collaborators. A freely available public database, intended as a resource for researchers studying the immune response to SARS-CoV-2, is where the repertoires were released. The sample metadata nearly always contained a de-identified subject ID, COVID-19 status, age in years and sex. The dataset comprised deeply sampled blood TCRbeta repertoires from subjects exposed to, actively infected with, or recovered from COVID-19. General conclusions and limits of the study: Clinical and demographic metadata were provided uncurated, with the amount varying by source and participant.

About this clone itself: What this receptor recognizes is not known. Base quality data are lacking; no much larger clone is found one base away.

Each collaborating institution followed its own protocols to collect whole blood in K2EDTA tubes. For TCRbeta analysis, collaborators shipped samples in one of three forms: frozen whole blood, isolated PBMCs, or DNA extracted from either of those sample types. TCRbeta CDR3 regions were amplified from genomic DNA using the immunoSEQ Assay, a bias-controlled multiplex PCR. The study's processing was this. Nucleated cell counts per sample were estimated from amplification of reference gene primers within the assay. Sequence reads were collapsed and filtered to measure the absolute abundance of every unique TCRbeta CDR3 rearrangement. Productive Simpson clonality was computed per sample as the square root of Simpson's diversity index over productive rearrangements. TCRdb provides this immuneACCESS table in a form limited to in-frame rearrangements. Some clones are lacking; in checked studies, under half of them reflect an unresolved V gene, and why the rest are absent is not known. That table furnishes V, J and clone size, whereas the DNA furnished D and trimming. A total of a few hundred thousand clones appear in this sample, 86% of them only once. The ten largest clones add up to 3% of the sample.

Germline trimming amounts to 3 bases on V and 2 bases on J, with 21 as the count of junction bases outside the gene matches. Looking up the germline V gene yields CDR1 ENHRY and CDR2 SYGVKD. Inclusive of the bounding cysteine and phenylalanine, the CDR3 is 21 residues long. Solely the CDR3 DNA is kept, with 63 bases framed from the first base. Sequencing was performed on peripheral blood. This TCR was recovered from a woman aged 25-40 years with active or convalescent COVID-19. This chain joins TRBV10-3 to TRBJ2-3, with 9 bases in between that match TRBD2. The base sequence is TGTGCCATCAGTGACCCCCCCGGGGTAGCGGGGGCGCTAACACTCACAGATACGCAGTATTTT. Its protein product is CAISDPPGVAGALTLTDTQYF.